Listed here is a single T cell receptor (beta chain). The antigen this receptor binds is unknown. No much larger clone exists at a distance of one base, and base qualities are not known. TCRbeta CDR3 regions were amplified from genomic DNA using the immunoSEQ Assay, a bias-controlled multiplex PCR. The authors processed their data as follows. The number of nucleated cells in each sample was estimated by amplification of reference gene primers within the assay. To quantify the absolute abundance of each unique TCRbeta CDR3 rearrangement, sequence reads were collapsed and filtered. For each sample, productive Simpson clonality was calculated as the square root of Simpson's diversity index over productive rearrangements. Imported from immuneACCESS, the table was reduced by TCRdb to in-frame sequences with V and J called. These copies leave out some clones; in studies compared against another copy, an unresolved V gene accounts for under half, and the cause of the remainder is not known. The V and J calls and the clone size are those of that table, but D and trimming were determined from the DNA. The sample contains a few hundred thousand clones, 70% to 90% of them found a single time. 2.2% of the sample is in the top ten clones.

Enrolling through a virtual design, the prospective study's participants ranged in age from about 18 to 89 years and lived across 20 to 25 United States geographic areas. To assign participants to cohorts, the prospective study relied on clinical history that participants themselves reported in a screening survey and a study questionnaire. ImmuneRACE Cohort 3 recovered participants were defined by two consecutive negative NP/OP PCR tests, healthcare professional clearance, or symptom resolution. Each participant in the prospective study had whole blood, serum and a nasopharyngeal or oropharyngeal swab collected by mobile phlebotomists. Over an approximately 2-month period, participants in the prospective study had the option of providing additional blood draws and questionnaires. Blood samples from the prospective study were shipped frozen or at room temperature prior to DNA extraction. These data originate in a study of blood T cell repertoires in COVID-19 (dated by TCRdb to the early 2020s). With regard to the full study: Samples from collaborators originated in the United States, Italy and Spain and spanned both the acute and convalescent phases of COVID-19. Subjects who had been exposed to COVID-19, were actively infected with it, or had recovered from it provided the deeply sampled blood TCRbeta repertoires that made up the dataset. Nearly every sample came with metadata listing a de-identified subject ID, COVID-19 status, age in years and sex. The repertoires were released in a freely available public database intended as a resource for research on the immune response to SARS-CoV-2. Where available, HLA class I and class II types were obtained from metadata supplied by the sample provider rather than from assay-based typing. The prospective study material was composed of cDNA or gDNA derived from T cells, B-cell-depleted T cells, or PBMCs. The samples were drawn from the first 160 participants of the ongoing ImmuneRACE study and from over a thousand subjects provided by 6 global collaborators. Points the paper makes about the study in general: The amount of clinical and demographic metadata varied by source and participant and was provided uncurated.

The specimen was PBMCs or T cells enriched from blood (not recorded which). This TCR came from a man under 40 who had recovered from COVID-19.

The CDR3 has the sequence CASSPLGTGGGNQPQHF. The nucleotide sequence is given as TGTGCCAGCTCACCACTTGGGACAGGGGGTGGCAATCAGCCCCAGCATTTT. This chain joins TRBV18 to TRBJ1-5; 11 middle bases align to TRBD1. Looking up the germline V gene yields CDR1 KGHSH and CDR2 LQKENI. The germline V and J ends show losses of 1 base and 2 bases respectively, and no gene match explains 4 bases of the junction. The CDR3 measures 17 amino acids from cysteine to phenylalanine. The only DNA kept is the CDR3, 51 bases in frame from the first base.